This TCR beta chain was obtained from a study of blood T cell repertoires in COVID-19. Sequencing used immunoSEQ multiplex PCR; TCRdb keeps in-frame clones, though not all of them. In the table there are tens of thousands of clones, approximately 83% of which are singletons. The receptor comes from a human donor in a cohort sampled during active COVID-19. Sequencing used peripheral blood.

As DNA, the CDR3 is TGTGCCAGCAGCCAAGGGGACAGGAGCTATGAAAAACTGTTTTTT. Translation gives CASSQGDRSYEKLFF. The chain uses TRBV4-2 and TRBJ1-4, with 8 bases identical to TRBD1. Germline V gene sequence: CDR1 LGHNA, CDR2 YNFKEQ. Germline trimming cut 1 base from V and 6 bases from J; bases unmatched to any gene: 4. This CDR3 spans 15 amino acids.